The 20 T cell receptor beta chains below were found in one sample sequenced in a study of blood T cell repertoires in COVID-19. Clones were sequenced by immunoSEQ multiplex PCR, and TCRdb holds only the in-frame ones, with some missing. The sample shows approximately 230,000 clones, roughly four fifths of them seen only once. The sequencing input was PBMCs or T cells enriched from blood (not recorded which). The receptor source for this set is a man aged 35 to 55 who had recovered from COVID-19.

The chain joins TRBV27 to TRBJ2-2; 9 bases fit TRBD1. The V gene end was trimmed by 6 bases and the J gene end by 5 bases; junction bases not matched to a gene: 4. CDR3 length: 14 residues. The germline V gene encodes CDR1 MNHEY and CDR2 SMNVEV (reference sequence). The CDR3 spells CASRGTGRTGELFF. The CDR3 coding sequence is TGTGCCAGCAGGGGGACAGGGAGGACCGGGGAGCTGTTTTTT.

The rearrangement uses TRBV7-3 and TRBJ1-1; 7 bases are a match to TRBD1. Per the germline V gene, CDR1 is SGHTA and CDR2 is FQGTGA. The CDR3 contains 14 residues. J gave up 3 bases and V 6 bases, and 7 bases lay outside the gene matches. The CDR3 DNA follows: TGTGCCAGCAGTAGGACAGGCCAATACACTGAAGCTTTCTTT. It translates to CASSRTGQYTEAFF.

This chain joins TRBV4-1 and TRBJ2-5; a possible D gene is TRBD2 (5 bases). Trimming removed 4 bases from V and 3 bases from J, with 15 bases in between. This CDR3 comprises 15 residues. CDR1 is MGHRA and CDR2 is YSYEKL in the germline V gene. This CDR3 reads CASSLAPPLEETQYF. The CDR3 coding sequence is TGCGCCAGCAGCCTCGCCCCCCCACTAGAAGAGACCCAGTACTTC.

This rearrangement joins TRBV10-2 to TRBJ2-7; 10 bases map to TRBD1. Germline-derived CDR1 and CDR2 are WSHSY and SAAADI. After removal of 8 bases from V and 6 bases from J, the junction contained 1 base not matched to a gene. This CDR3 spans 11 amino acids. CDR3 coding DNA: TGCGCCAGCGGGACAGGGGTCGAGCAGTACTTC. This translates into CASGTGVEQYF.

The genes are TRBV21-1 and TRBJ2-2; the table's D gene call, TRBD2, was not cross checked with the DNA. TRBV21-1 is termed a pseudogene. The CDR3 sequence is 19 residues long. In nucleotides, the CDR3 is TGTGCCAGCAGCACACCCCCGTGGGGGGGAGGGCCGAACACCGGGGAGCTGTTTTTT. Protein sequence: CASSTPPWGGGPNTGELFF.

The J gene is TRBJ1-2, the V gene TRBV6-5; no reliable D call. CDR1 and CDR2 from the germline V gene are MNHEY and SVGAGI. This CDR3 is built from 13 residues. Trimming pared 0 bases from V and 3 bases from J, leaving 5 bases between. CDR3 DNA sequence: TGTGCCAGCAGTTACTCGATAGACTATGGCTACACCTTC. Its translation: CASSYSIDYGYTF.

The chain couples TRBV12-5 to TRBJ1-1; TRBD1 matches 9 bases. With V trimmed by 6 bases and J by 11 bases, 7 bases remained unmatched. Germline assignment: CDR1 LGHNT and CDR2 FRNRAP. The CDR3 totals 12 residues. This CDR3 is CASGEQGAAAFF. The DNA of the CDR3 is TGTGCTAGTGGGGAACAGGGGGCCGCGGCTTTCTTT.

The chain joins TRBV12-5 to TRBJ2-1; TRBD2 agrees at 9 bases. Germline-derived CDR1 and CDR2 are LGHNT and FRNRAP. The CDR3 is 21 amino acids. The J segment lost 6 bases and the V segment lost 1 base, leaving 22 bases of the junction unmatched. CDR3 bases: TGTGCTAGTGGTTTGGACTCCCCAATATTTCAACCGCTAGCGGGGATCAATGAGCAGTTCTTC. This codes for CASGLDSPIFQPLAGINEQFF.

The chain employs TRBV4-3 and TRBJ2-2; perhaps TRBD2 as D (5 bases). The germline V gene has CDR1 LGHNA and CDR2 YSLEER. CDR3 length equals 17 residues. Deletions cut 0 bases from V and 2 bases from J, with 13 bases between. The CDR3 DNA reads TGCGCCAGCAGCCAAGAAGGAGGATCTGCTAACACCGGGGAGCTGTTTTTT. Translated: CASSQEGGSANTGELFF.

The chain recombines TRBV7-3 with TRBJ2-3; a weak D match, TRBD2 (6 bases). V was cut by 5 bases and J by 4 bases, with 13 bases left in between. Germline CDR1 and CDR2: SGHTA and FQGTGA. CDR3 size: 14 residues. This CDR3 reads CASSVGTLADTQYF. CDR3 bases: TGTGCCAGCAGCGTGGGGACTTTAGCAGATACGCAGTATTTT.

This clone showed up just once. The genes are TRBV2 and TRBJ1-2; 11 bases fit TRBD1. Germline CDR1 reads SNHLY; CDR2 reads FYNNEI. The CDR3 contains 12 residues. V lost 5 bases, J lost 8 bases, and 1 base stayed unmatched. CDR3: CASSRTGGGYTF. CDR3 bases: TGTGCCAGCAGTAGGACAGGGGGCGGCTACACCTTC.

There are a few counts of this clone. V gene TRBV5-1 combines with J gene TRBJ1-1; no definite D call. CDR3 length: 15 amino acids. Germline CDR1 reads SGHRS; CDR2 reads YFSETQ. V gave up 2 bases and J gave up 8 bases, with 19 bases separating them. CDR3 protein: CASSFSGTLGFEAFF. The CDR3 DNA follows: TGCGCCAGCAGCTTTTCTGGCACCCTAGGCTTCGAAGCTTTCTTT. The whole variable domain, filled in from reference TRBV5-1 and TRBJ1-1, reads KAGVTQTPRYLIKTRGQQVTLSCSPISGHRSVSWYQQTPGQGLQFLFEYFSETQRNKGNFPGRFSGRQFSNSRSEMNVSTLELGDSALYLCASSFSGTLGFEAFFGQGTRLTVV.

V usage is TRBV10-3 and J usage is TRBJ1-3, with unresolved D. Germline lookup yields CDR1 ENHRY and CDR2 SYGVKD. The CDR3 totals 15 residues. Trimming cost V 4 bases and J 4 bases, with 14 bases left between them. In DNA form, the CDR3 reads TGTGCCATCAGTGCACTGGGCGCGTACGGAAACACCATATATTTT. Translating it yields CAISALGAYGNTIYF.

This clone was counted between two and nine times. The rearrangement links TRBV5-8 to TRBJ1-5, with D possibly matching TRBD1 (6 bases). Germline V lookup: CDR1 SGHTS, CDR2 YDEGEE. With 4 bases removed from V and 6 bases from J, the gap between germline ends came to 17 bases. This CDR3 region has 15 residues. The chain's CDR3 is CASSPGQSSGQPQHF. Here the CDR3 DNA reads TGTGCCAGCAGCCCCGGACAGTCTTCCGGTCAGCCCCAGCATTTT. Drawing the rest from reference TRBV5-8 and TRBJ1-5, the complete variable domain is EAGVTQSPTHLIKTRGQQATLRCSPISGHTSVYWYQQALGLGLQFLLWYDEGEERNRGNFPPRFSGRQFPNYSSELNVNALELEDSALYLCASSPGQSSGQPQHFGDGTRLSIL.

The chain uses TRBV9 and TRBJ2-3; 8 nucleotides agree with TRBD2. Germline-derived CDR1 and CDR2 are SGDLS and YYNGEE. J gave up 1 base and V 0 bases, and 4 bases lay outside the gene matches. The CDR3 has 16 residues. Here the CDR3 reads CASSVGGRYGTDTQYF. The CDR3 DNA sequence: TGTGCCAGCAGCGTAGGCGGGAGGTACGGCACAGATACGCAGTATTTT.

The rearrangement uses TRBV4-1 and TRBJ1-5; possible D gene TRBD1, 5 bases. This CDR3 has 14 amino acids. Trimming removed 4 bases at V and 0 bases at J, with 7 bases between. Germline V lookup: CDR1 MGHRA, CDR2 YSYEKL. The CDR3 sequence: CASSLQGSNQPQHF. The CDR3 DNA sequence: TGCGCCAGCAGCCTCCAGGGTAGCAATCAGCCCCAGCATTTT.

The CDR3 is CASSQNVGGETQYF. In DNA, the CDR3 is TGTGCCAGCAGCCAAAACGTTGGGGGGGAGACCCAGTACTTC. The chain employs TRBV14 and TRBJ2-5, with a possible D match to TRBD2 (6 bases). Trimming stripped 2 bases from V and 5 bases from J, with 12 bases between. The CDR3 contains 14 residues. Germline lookup yields CDR1 SGHDN and CDR2 FVKESK.

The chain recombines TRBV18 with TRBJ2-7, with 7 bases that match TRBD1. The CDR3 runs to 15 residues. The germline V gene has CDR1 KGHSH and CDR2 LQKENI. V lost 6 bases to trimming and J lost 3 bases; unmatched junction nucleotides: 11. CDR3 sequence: CASSDGTANDYEQYF. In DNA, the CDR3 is TGTGCCAGCTCGGACGGGACAGCTAACGACTACGAGCAGTACTTC.

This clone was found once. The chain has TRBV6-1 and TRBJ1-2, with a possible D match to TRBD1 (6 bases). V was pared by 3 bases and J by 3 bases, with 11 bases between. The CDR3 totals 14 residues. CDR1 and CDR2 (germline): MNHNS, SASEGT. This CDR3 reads CASSDTGSYYGYTF. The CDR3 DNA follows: TGTGCCAGCAGTGACACAGGGAGTTACTATGGCTACACCTTC.

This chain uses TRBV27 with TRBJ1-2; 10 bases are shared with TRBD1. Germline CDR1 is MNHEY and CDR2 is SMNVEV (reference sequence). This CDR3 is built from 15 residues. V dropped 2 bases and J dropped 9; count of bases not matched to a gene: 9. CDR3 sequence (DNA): TGTGCCAGCAGTTTAAGGAGCGGGACAGGGGTGCGCTACACCTTC. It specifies CASSLRSGTGVRYTF.